Below are 29 T cell receptor beta chains sequenced from a single sample in a study of T cells in Graves' hyperthyroidism and ophthalmopathy. Amplification targeted TCR beta CDR3 regions from RNA transcripts. HTBI primers were employed in a first-round RT-PCR of the TCR CDR3. One entry per CDR3 protein results from TCRdb running MiXCR on the multiplex PCR reads. Altogether under 130,000 distinct CDR3 sequences are present, approximately 48% being singletons, with the ten largest covering 26%. Input material: blood. Receptor source: a man aged 35 to 55 with Graves' hyperthyroidism.

This chain connects TRBV2 to TRBJ2-3; TRBD2 matches at 7 bases. There are 17 residues in the CDR3. The germline V gene encodes CDR1 SNHLY and CDR2 FYNNEI. Unmatched junction bases numbered 23, after V lost 6 bases and J lost 11 bases. The chain's CDR3 is CASRGRLAPRSYNEQYF. CDR3 DNA sequence: TGTGCCAGCAGGGGCAGACTAGCCCCACGCTCCTACAATGAGCAGTATTTT.

This clonotype was seen repeatedly, ten times or more. J is TRBJ2-3 and V is TRBV16; D unresolved. The V end lost 0 bases, the J end lost 4 bases, and 11 bases lay between the germline ends. This CDR3 is built from 15 residues. The germline gives CDR1 KGHSY, CDR2 FQNENV. The CDR3 spells CASSQSAGPADTQYF. In DNA form, the CDR3 reads TGTGCCAGCAGCCAATCAGCAGGACCCGCAGATACGCAGTATTTT.

Comment on this clonotype: Here the CDR3 omits its conserved ending phenylalanine or tryptophan, so a read error is the likely source. The chain uses TRBV29-1 and TRBJ1-2, with D unresolved. V lost 5 bases and J 4 bases, leaving 8 bases between the germline ends. The CDR3 loop spans 11 amino acids. Germline values: CDR1 SQVTM, CDR2 ANQGSEA. The CDR3 sequence is CSVKYSYGYTL. CDR3 nucleotides: TGCAGCGTTAAATATAGCTATGGCTACACCCTC.

There are many counts of this clonotype. The genes are TRBV7-9 and TRBJ1-2; the D is unclear. V gave up 5 bases and J gave up 8 bases, with 15 bases separating them. The germline V gene has CDR1 SEHNR and CDR2 FQNEAQ (reference sequence). This CDR3 is 13 amino acids long. DNA of the CDR3: TGTGCCAGCAGCCCGCCAAGGCAATGGGGCTACACCTTC. Protein: CASSPPRQWGYTF.

The rearrangement links TRBV29-1 to TRBJ2-1; TRBD2 matches 7 bases. V lost 1 base, J lost 12 bases, and 0 bases stayed unmatched. CDR1 is SQVTM and CDR2 is ANQGSEA in the germline V gene. The CDR3 runs to 10 residues. The CDR3 protein is CSVEVAGQFF. CDR3 coding DNA: TGCAGCGTTGAAGTAGCGGGGCAGTTCTTC.

This clonotype was detected only once. The rearrangement links TRBV11-2 to TRBJ2-1, with D tentatively TRBD1 (6 bases). Trimming pared 5 bases from V and 10 bases from J, leaving 15 bases between. Germline CDR1 reads SGHAT; CDR2 reads FQNNGV. The CDR3 spans 13 residues. In DNA, the CDR3 is TGTGCCAGCAGCCTCTACAGGGTTGGGGAGCAGTTCTTC. Translated, it gives CASSLYRVGEQFF.

This clonotype came up many times. A much larger clone differs by one base, so this may be a read error. This chain uses TRBV7-6 with TRBJ1-5; D is possibly TRBD1 (5 bases). V was shortened by 1 base and J by 6 bases, with 13 bases between the two germline ends. This CDR3 is 15 amino acids long. Germline CDR1 and CDR2: SGHVS and FNYEAQ. CDR3 sequence (DNA): TGTGCCAGCAGCTTAGTGCAGGGTTCGAGTCAGCCCCAGCATTTT. Its translation: CASSLVQGSSQPQHF.

This clonotype was picked up a small number of times. The rearrangement links TRBV6-1 to TRBJ2-2; 9 bases agree with TRBD2. V lost 0 bases and J lost 5; bases outside the gene matches: 1. CDR1 MNHNS and CDR2 SASEGT come from the germline V gene. This CDR3 comprises 15 residues. CDR3 nucleotide sequence: TGTGCCAGCAGTGAAGCTAGCGGGAGTACCGGGGAGCTGTTTTTT. This codes for CASSEASGSTGELFF.

The sample holds many counts of this clonotype. This chain uses TRBV20-1 with TRBJ1-6, with D perhaps TRBD1 (5 bases). V was clipped by 3 bases and J by 10 bases, with 13 bases between them. The CDR3 covers 13 residues. CDR1 is DFQATT and CDR2 is SNEGSKA in the germline V gene (reference sequence). In nucleotides, the CDR3 is TGCAGTGCTAGTAACAGGTGGGGCTCACCCCTCCACTTT. This sequence encodes CSASNRWGSPLHF.

At least ten counts were recorded for this clonotype. V is TRBV7-2 and J is TRBJ1-1; the D is unclear. Trimming removed 8 bases at V and 1 base at J, with 14 bases between. The CDR3 totals 14 residues. Germline V gene data show CDR1 as SGHTA and CDR2 as FQGNSA. The CDR3 DNA is TGTGCCAGCTGGGTTATACAGCCGAACACTGAAGCTTTCTTT. It specifies CASWVIQPNTEAFF.

The chain uses TRBV10-3 and TRBJ2-7; TRBD2 matches 9 bases. The V segment lost 7 bases and the J segment 3 bases; nucleotides outside the gene matches: 13. The CDR3 covers 16 residues. Germline V gives CDR1 ENHRY, CDR2 SYGVKD. The CDR3 is CAINAASGMGNYEQYF. The CDR3 DNA sequence: TGTGCCATCAACGCCGCTAGCGGGATGGGAAACTACGAGCAGTACTTC.

This clonotype was counted a single time. The genes are TRBV7-6 and TRBJ2-2, with a weak D call TRBD2 (6 bases). CDR3 length: 17 amino acids. The germline V gene encodes CDR1 SGHVS and CDR2 FNYEAQ. The V end was cut by 5 bases, the J end by 4 bases, with 20 bases between. CDR3 DNA: TGTGCCAGCAGCACGGGGACCGGGAGCCTTTCCACCGGGGAGCTGTTTTTT. Amino acids: CASSTGTGSLSTGELFF. The whole variable domain, filled in from reference TRBV7-6 and TRBJ2-2, reads GAGVSQSPRYKVTKRGQDVALRCDPISGHVSLYWYRQALGQGPEFLTYFNYEAQQDKSGLPNDRFSAERPEGSISTLTIQRTEQRDSAMYRCASSTGTGSLSTGELFFGEGSRLTVL.

This clonotype was recorded a few times. The rearrangement uses TRBV2 and TRBJ2-7; TRBD2 matches at 8 bases. CDR1 and CDR2 from the germline V gene are SNHLY and FYNNEI. Trimming removed 5 bases from V and 2 bases from J; junction bases left unmatched: 14. The CDR3 has 17 residues. The CDR3 DNA is TGTGCCAGCAGTTCCAATTTAGGTAGCGGGGAACCCTACGAGCAGTACTTC. Translated: CASSSNLGSGEPYEQYF.

In its sample, this clonotype was seen a few times. An end of the junction differs from the germline gene, which may be a read error. The rearrangement links TRBV11-2 to TRBJ2-1, with D possibly TRBD2 on 6 matching bases. The CDR3 consists of 17 residues. In germline, CDR1 is SGHAT, CDR2 FQNNGV. CDR3 DNA sequence: TGCGCCAGCAGCCACCCCAAGGGCGGGACCTCCTACAATGAGCAGTTCTTC. Translated, it gives CASSHPKGGTSYNEQFF.

This clonotype was counted ten times or more. The chain combines TRBV5-6 with TRBJ1-4, with D tentatively TRBD1 (6 bases). Germline V gene lookup returns CDR1 SGHDT and CDR2 YYEEEE. Trimming removed 2 bases from V and 14 bases from J, with 16 bases in between. CDR3 length: 13 residues. CDR3 loop: CASSLNGGAELFF. DNA for the CDR3: TGTGCCAGCAGCTTAAATGGGGGCGCAGAGCTGTTTTTT.

The chain carries TRBV7-3 and TRBJ2-1; D possibly corresponds to TRBD2 (7 bases). CDR3 length: 16 residues. V shed 6 bases and J shed 1 base, with 16 bases lying between them. Germline V gene sequence: CDR1 SGHTA, CDR2 FQGTGA. The chain's CDR3 is CASSLGGGKSYNEQFF. The CDR3 nucleotides read TGTGCCAGCAGTTTAGGGGGGGGGAAATCCTACAATGAGCAGTTCTTC. Variable domain in full (rest from reference TRBV7-3 and TRBJ2-1): GAGVSQTPSNKVTEKGKYVELRCDPISGHTALYWYRQSLGQGPEFLIYFQGTGAADDSGLPNDRFFAVRPEGSVSTLKIQRTERGDSAVYLCASSLGGGKSYNEQFFGPGTRLTVL.

V is TRBV9 and J is TRBJ1-2; D is unresolved. V lost 0 bases, J lost 2 bases, and 11 bases lay in between. Germline CDR1 is SGDLS and CDR2 is YYNGEE. The CDR3 contains 15 residues. The CDR3 protein is CASSVEEDGNYGYTF. The CDR3 region has the DNA TGTGCCAGCAGCGTAGAGGAGGACGGGAACTATGGCTACACCTTC. The whole variable domain, filled in from reference TRBV9 and TRBJ1-2, reads DSGVTQTPKHLITATGQRVTLRCSPRSGDLSVYWYQQSLDQGLQFLIQYYNGEERAKGNILERFSAQQFPDLHSELNLSSLELGDSALYFCASSVEEDGNYGYTFGSGTRLTVV.

This clonotype was counted a single time. The chain recombines TRBV7-9 with TRBJ2-7; the D gene is possibly TRBD1 (6 bases). Germline V lookup: CDR1 SEHNR, CDR2 FQNEAQ (reference sequence). The CDR3 contains 15 residues. V gave up 5 bases and J gave up 4 bases, with 18 bases separating them. CDR3 amino acids: CASSLTATGAYEQYF. The CDR3 nucleotides are TGTGCCAGCAGCCTCACGGCGACAGGAGCATACGAGCAGTACTTC.

This clonotype appeared many times. The chain couples TRBV12-3 or TRBV12-4 to TRBJ1-2; the D is unclear. The CDR3 consists of 16 residues. V was clipped by 0 bases and J by 6 bases, with 17 bases between them. The CDR3 DNA reads as TGTGCCAGCAGTTTAGCCCCCGGGCCTGGTGGGGATGGCTACACCTTC. Protein product: CASSLAPGPGGDGYTF.

Many counts were recorded for this clonotype. The chain combines TRBV20-1 with TRBJ2-1; 8 positions agree with TRBD2. This CDR3 region has 15 residues. Trimming removed 3 bases from V and 0 bases from J; junction bases left unmatched: 4. CDR1 is DFQATT, CDR2 SNEGSKA, per germline (reference sequence). The CDR3 nucleotides read TGCAGTGCTAGGGCCGGGACTAGCTCCTACAATGAGCAGTTCTTC. This translates into CSARAGTSSYNEQFF.

The gene calls are TRBV2 and TRBJ2-7; D is ambiguous. The V gene lost 4 bases and the J gene lost 0 bases, with 10 bases spanning the gap. The CDR3 has 14 amino acids. Germline CDR1 reads SNHLY; CDR2 reads FYNNEI. CDR3 bases: TGTGCCAGCAGTGCTCGGGCGGTCTCCTACGAGCAGTACTTC. Residues: CASSARAVSYEQYF. Together with reference TRBV2 and TRBJ2-7, the CDR3 gives the full variable domain: EPEVTQTPSHQVTQMGQEVILRCVPISNHLYFYWYRQILGQKVEFLVSFYNNEISEKSEIFDDQFSVERPDGSNFTLKIRSTKLEDSAMYFCASSARAVSYEQYFGPGTRLTVT.

A remark on this clonotype: Germline is not matched at one junction end, which may reflect a read error. The chain is built from TRBV10-3 and TRBJ1-5, with D perhaps matching TRBD1 (5 bases). This CDR3 is built from 14 residues. Germline lookup yields CDR1 ENHRY and CDR2 SYGVKD. CDR3 nucleotide sequence: TGTGCTATCAGCGTCAATGTAGGGGATCAGCCCCAGCATTTT. Protein: CAISVNVGDQPQHF.

In this sample, this clonotype turned up many times. The chain employs TRBV29-1 and TRBJ1-1, with D possibly matching TRBD1 (5 bases). CDR1 and CDR2 from the germline V gene are SQVTM and ANQGSEA. V dropped 3 bases and J dropped 4 bases, with 12 bases sitting between them. This CDR3 has 13 residues. CDR3 sequence (DNA): TGCAGCGTTGACGGGGGTGGGGGCACTGAAGCTTTCTTT. The encoded protein is CSVDGGGGTEAFF.

V is TRBV10-2 and J is TRBJ2-2; no clear D gene. The CDR3 loop spans 14 amino acids. Trimming took off 6 bases at V and 7 bases at J, with 15 bases between the two ends. Germline V lookup: CDR1 WSHSY, CDR2 SAAADI. The CDR3 here is CASSGSYYSGELFF. The CDR3 bases are TGCGCCAGCAGCGGATCCTACTATAGCGGGGAGCTGTTTTTT.

In its sample, this clonotype was seen many times. The chain recombines TRBV5-4 with TRBJ1-4; 10 nucleotides agree with TRBD1. V dropped 4 bases and J dropped 3; count of bases not matched to a gene: 6. Per the germline V gene, CDR1 is SGHNT and CDR2 is YYREEE (reference sequence). The CDR3 length is 16 residues. CDR3 region: CASSKGGQGANEKLFF. The CDR3 DNA sequence: TGTGCCAGCAGCAAAGGAGGACAGGGGGCTAATGAAAAACTGTTTTTT.

The chain joins TRBV20-1 to TRBJ1-5; the match to TRBD1 covers 9 bases. The CDR3 runs to 14 residues. Germline loops: CDR1 DFQATT, CDR2 SNEGSKA (reference sequence). Trimming took 3 bases from V and 13 from J; bases not matched to a gene: 13. The CDR3 coding sequence is TGCAGTGCTAGGGGACAGGGAGACCTTAGGGATCAGCATTTT. Translating it yields CSARGQGDLRDQHF.

Turning to this clonotype: This is likely a read error, given that the CDR3 carries no conserved phenylalanine or tryptophan at its end. The gene calls are TRBV19 and TRBJ2-3; TRBD2 agrees at 7 bases. This CDR3 spans 16 amino acids. J gave up 2 bases and V 6 bases, and 11 bases lay outside the gene matches. CDR1 LNHDA and CDR2 SQIVND come from the germline V gene (reference sequence). The DNA of the CDR3 is TGTGCCAGTAGCGCCCGACTAGCCCTGAACACAGATACGCAGTATCTT. It codes for CASSARLALNTDTQYL.

On this clonotype itself: At one end, the junction sequence differs from germline, possibly due to a read error. The genes are TRBV10-2 and TRBJ2-7; D might be TRBD2 (5 bases). Germline V gene lookup returns CDR1 WSHSY and CDR2 SAAADI. The CDR3 runs to 14 residues. CDR3 nucleotides: TGCGCCAGCGGTGAGCCTAGCTTGGACCCCGAGCAGTACTTC. Its translation is CASGEPSLDPEQYF.

The V gene is TRBV2, the J gene TRBJ2-7; D perhaps matches TRBD2 (6 bases). This CDR3 is built from 13 residues. V was trimmed by 4 bases and J by 7 bases, leaving 14 bases between them. The germline gives CDR1 SNHLY, CDR2 FYNNEI. CDR3 region: CASSVGGRTEQYV. The CDR3 DNA reads TGTGCCAGCAGTGTGGGTGGGAGGACGGAGCAGTACGTC.